This paragraph reports one T cell receptor (beta chain). The sample comes from a study of blood T cell repertoires in COVID-19. The table came from immunoSEQ multiplex PCR; TCRdb's copy has only in-frame clones and leaves some out. The sample gives around 300,000 clones, approximately 87% of which show up once; roughly 4% is in the top ten. The J segment lost 0 bases and the V segment lost 3 bases, leaving 3 bases of the junction unmatched. In germline, CDR1 is SGHTA, CDR2 FQGTGA. The CDR3 loop spans 15 amino acids. The genes are TRBV7-3 and TRBJ2-3; 7 bases are shared with TRBD1. Sequencing used peripheral blood. The TCR comes from a woman aged 45 to 65 with active or convalescent COVID-19. In DNA form, the CDR3 reads TGTGCCAGCAGCTTCCGGGACAGCAGCACAGATACGCAGTATTTT. This sequence encodes CASSFRDSSTDTQYF.